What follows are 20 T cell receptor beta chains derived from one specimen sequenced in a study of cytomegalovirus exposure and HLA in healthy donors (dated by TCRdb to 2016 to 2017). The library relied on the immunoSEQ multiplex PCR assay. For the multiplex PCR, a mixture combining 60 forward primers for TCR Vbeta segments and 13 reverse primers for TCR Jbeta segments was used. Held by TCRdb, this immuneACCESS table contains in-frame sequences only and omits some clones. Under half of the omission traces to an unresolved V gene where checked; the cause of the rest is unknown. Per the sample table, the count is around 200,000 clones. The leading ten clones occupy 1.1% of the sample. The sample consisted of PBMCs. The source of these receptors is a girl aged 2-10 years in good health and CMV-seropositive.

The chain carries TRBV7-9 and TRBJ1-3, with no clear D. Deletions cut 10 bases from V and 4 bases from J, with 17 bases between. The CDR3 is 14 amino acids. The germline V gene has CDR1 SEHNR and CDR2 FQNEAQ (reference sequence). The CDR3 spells CATRAQVMGNTIYF. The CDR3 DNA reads TGTGCCACGCGCGCCCAGGTTATGGGAAACACCATATATTTT.

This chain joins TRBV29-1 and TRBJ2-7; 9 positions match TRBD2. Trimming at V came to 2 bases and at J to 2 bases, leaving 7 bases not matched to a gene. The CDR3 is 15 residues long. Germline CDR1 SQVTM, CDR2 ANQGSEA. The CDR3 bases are TGCAGCGTTGAAAAGGCGGCTAGCGGGGCCTACGAGCAGTACTTC. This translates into CSVEKAASGAYEQYF.

CDR3 sequence reads: CASSLTGSNQPQHF. DNA for the CDR3: TGCGCCAGCAGCCTGACGGGAAGCAATCAGCCCCAGCATTTT. The V gene is TRBV5-1, the J gene TRBJ1-5; D not certain. The ends were cut back, 4 bases at V and 1 base at J, with 9 bases in the middle. CDR1 is SGHRS and CDR2 is YFSETQ in the germline V gene. This CDR3 has 14 amino acids.

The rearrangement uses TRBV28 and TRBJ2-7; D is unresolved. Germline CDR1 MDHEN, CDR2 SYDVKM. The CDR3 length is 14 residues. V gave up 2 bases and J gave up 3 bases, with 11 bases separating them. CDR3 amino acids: CASSLGQPLYEQYF. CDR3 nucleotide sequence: TGTGCCAGCAGTTTAGGGCAGCCCCTCTACGAGCAGTACTTC.

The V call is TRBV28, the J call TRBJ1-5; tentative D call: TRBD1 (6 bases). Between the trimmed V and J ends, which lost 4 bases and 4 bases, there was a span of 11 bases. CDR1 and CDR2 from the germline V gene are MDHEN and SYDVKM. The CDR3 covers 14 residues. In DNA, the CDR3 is TGTGCCAGCAGTTCCGGACAGACAAATCAGCCCCAGCATTTT. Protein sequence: CASSSGQTNQPQHF.

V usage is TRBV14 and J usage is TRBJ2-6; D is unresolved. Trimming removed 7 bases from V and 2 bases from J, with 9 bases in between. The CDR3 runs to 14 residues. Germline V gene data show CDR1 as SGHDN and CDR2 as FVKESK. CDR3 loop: CASKPPAGANVLTF. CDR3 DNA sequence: TGTGCCAGCAAACCACCAGCTGGGGCCAACGTCCTGACTTTC.

The CDR3 here is CAIRMRTGFGDTQYF. The DNA for the CDR3 is TGTGCCATCCGAATGAGGACGGGGTTTGGTGATACGCAGTATTTT. The V gene is TRBV10-3, the J gene TRBJ2-3; D is perhaps TRBD2 (5 bases). Trimming took 8 bases from V and 6 from J, leaving 21 bases between them. This CDR3 region has 15 residues. Germline V gene sequence: CDR1 ENHRY, CDR2 SYGVKD.

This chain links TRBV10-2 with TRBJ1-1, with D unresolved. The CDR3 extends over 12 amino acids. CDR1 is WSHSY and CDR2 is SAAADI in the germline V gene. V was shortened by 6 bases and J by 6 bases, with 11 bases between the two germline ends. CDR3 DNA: TGCGCCAGCAGCCCTGACACCTCTGAAGCTTTCTTT. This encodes CASSPDTSEAFF.

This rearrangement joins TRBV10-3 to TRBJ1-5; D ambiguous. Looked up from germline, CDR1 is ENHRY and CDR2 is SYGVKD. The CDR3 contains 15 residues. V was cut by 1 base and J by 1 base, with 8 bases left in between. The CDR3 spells CAISEYPQSNQPQHF. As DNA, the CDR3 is TGTGCCATCAGTGAGTATCCCCAGAGCAATCAGCCCCAGCATTTT.

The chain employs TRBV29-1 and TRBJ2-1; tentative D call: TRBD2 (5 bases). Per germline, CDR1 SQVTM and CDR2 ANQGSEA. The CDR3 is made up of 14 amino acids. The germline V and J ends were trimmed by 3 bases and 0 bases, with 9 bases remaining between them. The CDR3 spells CSVDKRHSYNEQFF. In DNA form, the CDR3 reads TGCAGCGTTGACAAGCGGCACTCCTACAATGAGCAGTTCTTC.

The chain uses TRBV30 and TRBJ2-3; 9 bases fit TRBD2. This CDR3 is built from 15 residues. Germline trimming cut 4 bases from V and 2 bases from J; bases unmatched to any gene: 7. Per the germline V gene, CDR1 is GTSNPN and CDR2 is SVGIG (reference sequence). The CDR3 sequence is CAWTRLAELTDTQYF. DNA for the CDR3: TGTGCCTGGACACGACTAGCGGAGCTCACAGATACGCAGTATTTT.

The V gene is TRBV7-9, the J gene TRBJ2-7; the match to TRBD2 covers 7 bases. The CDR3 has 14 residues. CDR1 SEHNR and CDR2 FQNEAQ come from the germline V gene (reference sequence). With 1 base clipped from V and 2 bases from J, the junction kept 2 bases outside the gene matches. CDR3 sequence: CASSLGGRAYEQYF. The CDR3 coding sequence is TGTGCCAGCAGCTTAGGGGGGAGGGCCTACGAGCAGTACTTC.

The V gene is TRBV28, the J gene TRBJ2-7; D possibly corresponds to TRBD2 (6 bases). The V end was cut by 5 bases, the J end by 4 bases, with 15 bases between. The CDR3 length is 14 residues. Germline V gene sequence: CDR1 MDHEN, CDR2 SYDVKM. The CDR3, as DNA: TGTGCCAGCAGTCTACCGGGACTGGGTTACGAGCAGTACTTC. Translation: CASSLPGLGYEQYF.

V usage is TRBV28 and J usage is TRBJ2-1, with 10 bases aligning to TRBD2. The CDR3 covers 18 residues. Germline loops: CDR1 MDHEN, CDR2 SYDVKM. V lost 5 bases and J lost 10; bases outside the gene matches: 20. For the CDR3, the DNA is TGTGCCAGCAGTCCACCCCCCTCCCGACTAGCGGGTGGGGAAGAGCAGTTCTTC. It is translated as CASSPPPSRLAGGEEQFF.

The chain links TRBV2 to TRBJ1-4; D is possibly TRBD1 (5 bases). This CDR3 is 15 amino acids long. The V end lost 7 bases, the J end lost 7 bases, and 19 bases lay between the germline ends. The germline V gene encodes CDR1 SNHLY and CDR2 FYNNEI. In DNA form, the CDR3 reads TGTGCCAGCAAGGGGTTTGAAGCGGGGGGTGAAAAACTGTTTTTT. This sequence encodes CASKGFEAGGEKLFF.

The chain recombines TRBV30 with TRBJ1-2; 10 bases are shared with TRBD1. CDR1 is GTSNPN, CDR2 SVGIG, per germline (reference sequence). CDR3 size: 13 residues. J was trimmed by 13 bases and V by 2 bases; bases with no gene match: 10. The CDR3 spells CAWSSLDRGPGTF. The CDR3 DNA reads TGTGCCTGGAGTAGTCTTGACAGGGGGCCGGGCACCTTC.

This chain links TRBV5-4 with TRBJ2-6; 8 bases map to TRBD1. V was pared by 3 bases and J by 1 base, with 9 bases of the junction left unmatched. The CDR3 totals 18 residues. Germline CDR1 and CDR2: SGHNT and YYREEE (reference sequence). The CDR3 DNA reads TGTGCCAGCAGCTCTCGGACAGGGTTTTTGTCTGGGGCCAACGTCCTGACTTTC. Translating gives CASSSRTGFLSGANVLTF.

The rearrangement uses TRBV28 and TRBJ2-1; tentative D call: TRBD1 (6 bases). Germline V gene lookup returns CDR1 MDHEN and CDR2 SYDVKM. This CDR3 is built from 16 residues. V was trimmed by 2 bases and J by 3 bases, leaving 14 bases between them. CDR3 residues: CASSLPTGRNYNEQFF. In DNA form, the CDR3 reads TGTGCCAGCAGTTTACCAACAGGGAGAAACTACAATGAGCAGTTCTTC.

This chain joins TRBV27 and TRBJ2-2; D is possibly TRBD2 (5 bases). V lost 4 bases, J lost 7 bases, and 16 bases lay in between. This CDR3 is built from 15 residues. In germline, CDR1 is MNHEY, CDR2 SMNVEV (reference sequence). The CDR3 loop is CASSYSASEDGELFF. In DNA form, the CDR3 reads TGTGCCAGCAGTTATTCGGCCTCGGAGGACGGGGAGCTGTTTTTT.

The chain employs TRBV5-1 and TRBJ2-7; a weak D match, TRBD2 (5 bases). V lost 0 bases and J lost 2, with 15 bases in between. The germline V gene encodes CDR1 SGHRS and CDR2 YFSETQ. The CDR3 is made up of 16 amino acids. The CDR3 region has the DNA TGCGCCAGCAGCTTGGAATCTAATAGCGTCACCTACGAGCAGTACTTC. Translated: CASSLESNSVTYEQYF.